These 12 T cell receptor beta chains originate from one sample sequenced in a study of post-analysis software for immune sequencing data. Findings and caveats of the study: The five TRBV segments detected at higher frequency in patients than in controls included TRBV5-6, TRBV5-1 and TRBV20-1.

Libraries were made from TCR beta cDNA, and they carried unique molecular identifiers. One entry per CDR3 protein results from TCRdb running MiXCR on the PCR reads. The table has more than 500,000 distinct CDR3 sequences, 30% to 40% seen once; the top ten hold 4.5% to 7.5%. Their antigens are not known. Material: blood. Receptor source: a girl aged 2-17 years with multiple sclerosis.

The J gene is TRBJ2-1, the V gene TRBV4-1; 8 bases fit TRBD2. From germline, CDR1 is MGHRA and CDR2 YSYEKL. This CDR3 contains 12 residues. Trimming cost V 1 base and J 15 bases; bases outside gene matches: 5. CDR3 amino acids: CASSQVRGGRFF. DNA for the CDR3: TGCGCCAGCAGCCAAGTACGGGGGGGGAGGTTCTTC.

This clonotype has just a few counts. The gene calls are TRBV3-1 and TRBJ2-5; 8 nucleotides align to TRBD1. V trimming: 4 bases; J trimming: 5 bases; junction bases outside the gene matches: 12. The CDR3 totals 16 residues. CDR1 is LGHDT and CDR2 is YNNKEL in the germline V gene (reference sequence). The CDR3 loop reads CASSPVAGRGRETQYF. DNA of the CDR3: TGTGCCAGCAGCCCTGTTGCGGGCAGGGGGCGTGAGACCCAGTACTTC.

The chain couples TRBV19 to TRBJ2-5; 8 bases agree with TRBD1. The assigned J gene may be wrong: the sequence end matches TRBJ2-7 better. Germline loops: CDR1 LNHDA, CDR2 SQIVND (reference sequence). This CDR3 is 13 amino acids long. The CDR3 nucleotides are TGTGCCAGTAGTAATGGACAGGGTGGCGAGCAGTACTTC. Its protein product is CASSNGQGGEQYF.

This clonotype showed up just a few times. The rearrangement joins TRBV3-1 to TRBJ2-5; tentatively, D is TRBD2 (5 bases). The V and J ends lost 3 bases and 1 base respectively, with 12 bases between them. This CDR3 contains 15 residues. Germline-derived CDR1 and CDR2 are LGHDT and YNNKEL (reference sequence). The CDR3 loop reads CASSHQRGSQETQYF. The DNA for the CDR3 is TGTGCCAGCAGCCATCAGAGAGGGTCCCAAGAGACCCAGTACTTC.

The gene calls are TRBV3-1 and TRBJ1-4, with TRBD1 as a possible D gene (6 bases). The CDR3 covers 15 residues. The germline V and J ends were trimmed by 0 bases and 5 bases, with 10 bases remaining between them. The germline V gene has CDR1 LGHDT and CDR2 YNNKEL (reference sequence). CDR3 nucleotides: TGTGCCAGCAGCCAAGACCGGGACATGAATGAAAAACTGTTTTTT. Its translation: CASSQDRDMNEKLFF.

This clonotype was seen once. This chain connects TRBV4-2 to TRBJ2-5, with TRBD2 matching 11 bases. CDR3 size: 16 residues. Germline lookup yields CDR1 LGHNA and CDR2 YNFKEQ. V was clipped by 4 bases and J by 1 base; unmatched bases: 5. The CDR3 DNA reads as TGTGCCAGCAGCCGAAGGCTAGCGGGGGGCCAAGAGACCCAGTACTTC. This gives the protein CASSRRLAGGQETQYF.

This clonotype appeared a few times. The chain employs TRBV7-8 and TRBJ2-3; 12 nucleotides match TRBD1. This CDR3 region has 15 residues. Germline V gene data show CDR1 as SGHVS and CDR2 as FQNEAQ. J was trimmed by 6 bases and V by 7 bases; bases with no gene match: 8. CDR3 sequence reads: CASTPGTGGSDTQYF. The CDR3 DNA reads TGTGCCAGCACCCCCGGGACAGGGGGCTCGGATACGCAGTATTTT.

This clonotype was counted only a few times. The CDR3 region is CASSSGGPYNEQFF. The DNA for the CDR3 is TGTGCCAGCAGCTCAGGGGGGCCCTACAATGAGCAGTTCTTC. The chain combines TRBV7-2 with TRBJ2-1, with D perhaps TRBD1 (7 bases). This CDR3 is built from 14 residues. V lost 4 bases and J lost 2, with 9 bases in between. Germline assignment: CDR1 SGHTA and CDR2 FQGNSA.

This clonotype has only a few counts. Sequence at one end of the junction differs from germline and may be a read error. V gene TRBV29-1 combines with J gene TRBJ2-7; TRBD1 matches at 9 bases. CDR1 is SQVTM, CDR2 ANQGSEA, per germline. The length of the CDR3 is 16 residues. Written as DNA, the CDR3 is TGTAGCGTTGAAGGAAATCAAGGACAGGGGTTTTACGAGCAGTACTTC. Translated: CSVEGNQGQGFYEQYF.

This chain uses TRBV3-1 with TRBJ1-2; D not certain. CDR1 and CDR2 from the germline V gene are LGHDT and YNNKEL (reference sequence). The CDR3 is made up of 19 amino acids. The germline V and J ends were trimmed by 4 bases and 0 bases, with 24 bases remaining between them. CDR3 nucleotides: TGTGCCAGCAGCCCCCCGGAGGCAGACCCGCGAATAACTAACTATGGCTACACCTTC. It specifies CASSPPEADPRITNYGYTF.

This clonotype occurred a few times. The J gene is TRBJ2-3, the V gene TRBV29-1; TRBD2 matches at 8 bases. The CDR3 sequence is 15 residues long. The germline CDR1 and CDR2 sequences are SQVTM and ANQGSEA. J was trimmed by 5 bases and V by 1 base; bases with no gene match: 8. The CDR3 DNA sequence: TGCAGCGTTGAAGCGGGGGGGCTACAGGTAGATACGCAGTATTTT. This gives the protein CSVEAGGLQVDTQYF.

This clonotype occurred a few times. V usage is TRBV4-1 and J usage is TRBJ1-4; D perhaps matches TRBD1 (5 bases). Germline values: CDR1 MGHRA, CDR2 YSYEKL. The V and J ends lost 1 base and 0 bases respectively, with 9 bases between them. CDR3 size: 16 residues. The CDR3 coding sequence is TGCGCCAGCAGCCAAGTCTTGACAGCAACTAATGAAAAACTGTTTTTT. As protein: CASSQVLTATNEKLFF.